These T cell receptor beta chains were read from a single sample in a study of PD-1 blockade in mismatch repair-deficient tumors. Assay used: immunoSEQ multiplex PCR; TCRdb lists only in-frame clones, some missing. The table has 60,000 to 65,000 clones, about 87% seen once; the top ten hold approximately 15%. Sequences were derived from peripheral blood, sampled 52 weeks after starting pembrolizumab. The receptors were sampled from an adult with mismatch repair-deficient cancer. Each CDR3 is given with its conserved first and last residue. D genes are given only for firm matches. Rows give clone size only sometimes, using once, few, many, or a class for an expanded clone.

V gene: TRBV7-8; J gene: TRBJ2-1; D gene: TRBD2; clone size: -; CDR3 DNA: TGTGCCAGCAGCTTAGCGGGAGGGCCGAGGAATGAGCAGTTCTTC; CDR3 protein: CASSLAGGPRNEQFF
V gene: TRBV25-1; J gene: TRBJ2-2; D gene: -; clone size: -; CDR3 DNA: TGTGCCAGCAGTGAAGGCAGGGAAGTCGGGGAGCTGTTTTTT; CDR3 protein: CASSEGREVGELFF
V gene: TRBV4-1; J gene: TRBJ2-7; D gene: TRBD2; clone size: once; CDR3 DNA: TGCGCCAGCAGCCGCAACCCGGGACTAGCGGGAGTATTCACCGGAGGGCAGTACTTC; CDR3 protein: CASSRNPGLAGVFTGGQYF
V gene: TRBV7-8; J gene: TRBJ2-1; D gene: -; clone size: few; CDR3 DNA: TGTGCCAGCAGCTTAGAGCTAGCAGGAGTCAATGAGCAGTTCTTC; CDR3 protein: CASSLELAGVNEQFF
V gene: TRBV19; J gene: TRBJ2-1; D gene: TRBD2; clone size: -; CDR3 DNA: TGTGCCAGTAGTCGAATCCTAGCGGGAGAGAGGTGGAATGAGCAGTTCTTC; CDR3 protein: CASSRILAGERWNEQFF
V gene: TRBV11-2; J gene: TRBJ2-7; D gene: -; clone size: -; CDR3 DNA: TGTGCCAGCAGCTTAAGCGAGGAAGTAGAGCAGTACTTC; CDR3 protein: CASSLSEEVEQYF
V gene: TRBV10-1; J gene: TRBJ2-7; D gene: -; clone size: -; CDR3 DNA: TGCGCCAGCAGTGCGACCTACGAGCAGTACTTC; CDR3 protein: CASSATYEQYF
V gene: TRBV9; J gene: TRBJ2-7; D gene: -; clone size: -; CDR3 DNA: TGTGCCAGCAGCGAACAGGAGGGGCAGCAGTACTTC; CDR3 protein: CASSEQEGQQYF
V gene: TRBV6-5; J gene: TRBJ1-5; D gene: -; clone size: -; CDR3 DNA: TGTGCCAGCTCATCATCGGGGGCTCAGCCCCAGCATTTT; CDR3 protein: CASSSSGAQPQHF
V gene: TRBV11-1; J gene: TRBJ2-5; D gene: TRBD2; clone size: -; CDR3 DNA: TGTGCCAGCAGCTTAGCGACTAGCGGGAGCGGGAGAGAGACCCAGTACTTC; CDR3 protein: CASSLATSGSGRETQYF
V gene: TRBV11-3; J gene: TRBJ2-3; D gene: -; clone size: -; CDR3 DNA: TGTGCCAGCAGCCCGCTCGGGGGAGGAGTAGATACGCAGTATTTT; CDR3 protein: CASSPLGGGVDTQYF
V gene: TRBV5-4; J gene: TRBJ2-7; D gene: -; clone size: once; CDR3 DNA: TGTGCCAGCAGCCAACACGGGGGATACGAGCAGTACTTC; CDR3 protein: CASSQHGGYEQYF
V gene: TRBV21-1; J gene: TRBJ1-2; D gene: -; clone size: once; CDR3 DNA: TGTGCCAGCAGCAACGGGACAGCTAACTATGGCTACACCTTC; CDR3 protein: CASSNGTANYGYTF
V gene: TRBV7-2; J gene: TRBJ2-1; D gene: -; clone size: -; CDR3 DNA: TGTGCCAGCAGCTTGTCTGCAGCCCCTCCTCACTACGAGCAGTTCTTC; CDR3 protein: CASSLSAAPPHYEQFF
V gene: TRBV10-2; J gene: TRBJ2-7; D gene: -; clone size: -; CDR3 DNA: TGCGCCAGCAGCGAGTCTTTGGGCGCCTACGAGCAGTACTTC; CDR3 protein: CASSESLGAYEQYF
V gene: TRBV6-5; J gene: TRBJ2-1; D gene: TRBD1; clone size: -; CDR3 DNA: TGTGCCAGCAGTTCCACAGGGGGCAAAGGCAATGAGCAGTTCTTC; CDR3 protein: CASSSTGGKGNEQFF
V gene: TRBV4-1; J gene: TRBJ1-1; D gene: -; clone size: -; CDR3 DNA: TGCGCCAGCAGTCCAAGGGGTTTTGGGGGGTTGTACACTGAAGCTTTCTTT; CDR3 protein: CASSPRGFGGLYTEAFF
V gene: TRBV7-9; J gene: TRBJ2-7; D gene: -; clone size: once; CDR3 DNA: TGTGCCAGCAGCTATACCGTATACGAGCAGTACTTC; CDR3 protein: CASSYTVYEQYF
V gene: TRBV2; J gene: TRBJ2-7; D gene: -; clone size: -; CDR3 DNA: TGTGCCAGCAGTGAAGAGGGCAGGGACTACGAGCAGTACTTC; CDR3 protein: CASSEEGRDYEQYF
V gene: TRBV4-1; J gene: TRBJ2-7; D gene: TRBD1; clone size: once; CDR3 DNA: TGCGCCAGCAGCCAATCGGCAGGGGGCCCCTACGAGCAGTACTTC; CDR3 protein: CASSQSAGGPYEQYF
V gene: TRBV19; J gene: TRBJ2-7; D gene: -; clone size: -; CDR3 DNA: TGTGCCAGTAGTATAGATCTGGCAGTATCGCTCTACGAGCAGTACTTC; CDR3 protein: CASSIDLAVSLYEQYF
V gene: TRBV30; J gene: TRBJ2-5; D gene: TRBD1; clone size: -; CDR3 DNA: TGTGCCTGGAGTGTTAGGCAGGGGGCTCTAGCGACCCAAGAGACCCAGTACTTC; CDR3 protein: CAWSVRQGALATQETQYF
V gene: TRBV29-1; J gene: TRBJ2-2; D gene: -; clone size: -; CDR3 DNA: TGCAGCGTGGCCGGGGGGAACACCGGGGAGCTGTTTTTT; CDR3 protein: CSVAGGNTGELFF
V gene: TRBV29-1; J gene: TRBJ2-7; D gene: TRBD1; clone size: once; CDR3 DNA: TGCAGCGTTGCCGGGACAGGAGCCTACGAGCAGTACTTC; CDR3 protein: CSVAGTGAYEQYF
V gene: TRBV6-5; J gene: TRBJ2-4; D gene: -; clone size: -; CDR3 DNA: TGTGCCAGCACCTCACTCCTAGCCAAAAACATTCAGTACTTC; CDR3 protein: CASTSLLAKNIQYF
V gene: TRBV9; J gene: TRBJ2-1; D gene: TRBD2; clone size: -; CDR3 DNA: TGTGCCAGCAGCCCTGGACTAGCGGGTTACAATGAGCAGTTCTTC; CDR3 protein: CASSPGLAGYNEQFF
V gene: TRBV29-1; J gene: TRBJ2-1; D gene: TRBD2; clone size: -; CDR3 DNA: TGCAGCGTTGACGGCAGAACCCCGGGACTAGCGGGAGCGAGCTCCTACAATGAGCAGTTCTTC; CDR3 protein: CSVDGRTPGLAGASSYNEQFF
V gene: TRBV7-9; J gene: TRBJ2-7; D gene: TRBD2; clone size: -; CDR3 DNA: TGTGCCAGCAGCCAGCGGGAGGACACCTACGAGCAGTACTTC; CDR3 protein: CASSQREDTYEQYF
V gene: TRBV27; J gene: TRBJ2-1; D gene: -; clone size: -; CDR3 DNA: TGTGCCAGCAGTCCGTCCCCGATGGGGCAGTTCTTC; CDR3 protein: CASSPSPMGQFF
V gene: TRBV27; J gene: TRBJ2-7; D gene: -; clone size: few; CDR3 DNA: TGTGCCAGCAGAAGTACCTACGAGCAGTACTTC; CDR3 protein: CASRSTYEQYF
V gene: TRBV5-1; J gene: TRBJ2-2; D gene: -; clone size: -; CDR3 DNA: TGCGCCAGCAGCCCCCCCGACACCGGGGAGCTGTTTTTT; CDR3 protein: CASSPPDTGELFF
V gene: TRBV28; J gene: TRBJ2-3; D gene: -; clone size: -; CDR3 DNA: TGTGCCAGCACCCTAAGGGGCGGCGGGTTCACAGATACGCAGTATTTT; CDR3 protein: CASTLRGGGFTDTQYF
V gene: TRBV14; J gene: TRBJ2-7; D gene: -; clone size: -; CDR3 DNA: TGTGCCAGCAGCCAAGAGACAGGAAGCTCCTACGAGCAGTACTTC; CDR3 protein: CASSQETGSSYEQYF
V gene: TRBV7-9; J gene: TRBJ2-7; D gene: -; clone size: -; CDR3 DNA: TGTGCCAGCAGCTTAGACGTCCAGGGGAAGTACTTC; CDR3 protein: CASSLDVQGKYF
V gene: TRBV19; J gene: TRBJ1-1; D gene: TRBD1; clone size: -; CDR3 DNA: TGTGCCAGTAGTGCCCACAGGGGGCTGAACACTGAAGCTTTCTTT; CDR3 protein: CASSAHRGLNTEAFF
V gene: TRBV27; J gene: TRBJ2-1; D gene: TRBD2; clone size: -; CDR3 DNA: TGTGCCAGCAGTTACGGGACTAGCGGGTACAATGAGCAGTTCTTC; CDR3 protein: CASSYGTSGYNEQFF
V gene: TRBV27; J gene: TRBJ2-7; D gene: TRBD1; clone size: -; CDR3 DNA: TGTGCCAGCAGTTTAAGGGACAGGGACTACGAGCAGTACTTC; CDR3 protein: CASSLRDRDYEQYF
V gene: TRBV6-5; J gene: TRBJ2-3; D gene: -; clone size: once; CDR3 DNA: TGTGCCAGCAGTTACCCCGGGTCCACAGATACGCAGTATTTT; CDR3 protein: CASSYPGSTDTQYF
V gene: TRBV4-3; J gene: TRBJ2-3; D gene: -; clone size: -; CDR3 DNA: TGCGCCAGCAGCCAAGTCATCACTTTTATCCCGACTAGTTGGGGGGATACGCAGTATTTT; CDR3 protein: CASSQVITFIPTSWGDTQYF
V gene: TRBV2; J gene: TRBJ2-2; D gene: -; clone size: -; CDR3 DNA: TGTGCCAGCAGTGGGGGGAGGTGGACGGACACCGGGGAGCTGTTTTTT; CDR3 protein: CASSGGRWTDTGELFF
V gene: TRBV5-4; J gene: TRBJ2-1; D gene: -; clone size: -; CDR3 DNA: TGTGCCAGCAGCTTTGAACGGACTAACAATGAGCAGTTCTTC; CDR3 protein: CASSFERTNNEQFF
V gene: TRBV10-2; J gene: TRBJ2-1; D gene: TRBD2; clone size: -; CDR3 DNA: TGCGCCAGCAGTGGGACTAGCGGGAGAAAGAATGAGCAGTTCTTC; CDR3 protein: CASSGTSGRKNEQFF
V gene: TRBV30; J gene: TRBJ1-2; D gene: -; clone size: -; CDR3 DNA: TGTGCCCTCTCGGGGGTTATCCTTGGCTACACCTTC; CDR3 protein: CALSGVILGYTF
V gene: TRBV6-5; J gene: TRBJ2-2; D gene: -; clone size: -; CDR3 DNA: TGTGCCAGTGGGGTACCGCGCACCGGGGAGCTGTTTTTT; CDR3 protein: CASGVPRTGELFF
V gene: TRBV9; J gene: TRBJ1-1; D gene: -; clone size: once; CDR3 DNA: TGTGCCAGCAGCGGGGCCGATGGGCAGGGACAAGCTTTCTTT; CDR3 protein: CASSGADGQGQAFF
V gene: TRBV7-3; J gene: TRBJ1-5; D gene: -; clone size: -; CDR3 DNA: TGTGCCAGCAGCTTAACGTTACAGGGCGATCAGCCCCAGCATTTT; CDR3 protein: CASSLTLQGDQPQHF
V gene: TRBV21-1; J gene: TRBJ2-1; D gene: -; clone size: -; CDR3 DNA: TGTGCCAGCAGCAATAGGCCTAGCGGCACCTACAATGAGCAGTTCTTC; CDR3 protein: CASSNRPSGTYNEQFF